This TCR beta chain was found in a study of T cells in Graves' hyperthyroidism and ophthalmopathy. Regarding the study as a whole: Ophthalmopathy was distinguished from stable hyperthyroidism by 13 V-J signatures. Peripheral blood also featured most of the thyroid clonotypes expanded above 0.001.

Uncontrolled infection, other autoimmune disease, pregnancy or lactation barred patients from enrollment. Germline lookup yields CDR1 DFQATT and CDR2 SNEGSKA (reference sequence). The J segment lost 2 bases and the V segment lost 1 base, leaving 4 bases of the junction unmatched. The CDR3 sequence is 15 residues long. About this clonotype itself: Its antigen is unknown.

RNA transcripts served as the template for amplifying TCR beta CDR3 regions. First-round RT-PCR of the TCR CDR3 relied on the HTBI primer set. Each CDR3 protein is one row after TCRdb ran MiXCR on the multiplex PCR reads. Among a few hundred thousand distinct CDR3 sequences listed, over 20% were seen once. Sequenced: blood. The chain is built from TRBV20-1 and TRBJ1-5, with 8 positions matching TRBD1. The source of this sequence is a young man with Graves' ophthalmopathy. The CDR3 sequence: CSARVATGGNQPQHF. CDR3 DNA sequence: TGCAGTGCTAGAGTTGCGACAGGGGGCAATCAGCCCCAGCATTTT.